Presented here are 29 T cell receptor beta chains from one specimen sequenced in a study of T cell responses to AZD1222 COVID-19 vaccine. Libraries were prepared by immunoSEQ multiplex PCR; TCRdb keeps only in-frame clonotypes and omits some of them. The sample records tens of thousands of clones, around 85% being singletons. The sequencing here drew on peripheral blood, taken 28 days after the second AZD1222 dose. These receptors originate from an adult who received the AZD1222 COVID-19 vaccine.

The CDR3 sequence: CASGNYEQFF. The CDR3 region has the DNA TGTGCCAGCGGAAATTATGAGCAGTTCTTC. The chain is built from TRBV3-1 (or the pseudogene TRBV3-2) and TRBJ2-1, with D unclear. Deletions cut 8 bases from V and 8 bases from J, with 7 bases between. Germline-derived CDR1 and CDR2 are LGHDT and YNNKEL (reference sequence). The CDR3 is made up of 10 amino acids.

The CDR3 DNA is TGTGCCAGCAGCCCTGGGACAGGCGAATACAATGAGCAGTTCTTC. Translated: CASSPGTGEYNEQFF. The chain is built from TRBV9 and TRBJ2-1; 8 nucleotides align to TRBD1. Germline CDR1 reads SGDLS; CDR2 reads YYNGEE. V lost 4 bases, J lost 4 bases, and 7 bases stayed unmatched. The CDR3 length is 15 residues.

The chain couples TRBV3-1 (or the pseudogene TRBV3-2) to TRBJ1-4; 9 nucleotides match TRBD1. This CDR3 is built from 15 residues. Germline values: CDR1 LGHDT, CDR2 YNNKEL (reference sequence). V shed 0 bases and J 7 bases; nucleotides not matched to a gene: 3. CDR3 protein: CASSQEGTGFEKLFF. CDR3 DNA sequence: TGTGCCAGCAGCCAAGAGGGGACAGGGTTTGAAAAACTGTTTTTT.

The chain links TRBV10-3 to TRBJ2-7; D may be TRBD1 (5 bases). Germline V gene lookup returns CDR1 ENHRY and CDR2 SYGVKD. Trimming pared 4 bases from V and 4 bases from J, leaving 8 bases between. The CDR3 loop spans 12 amino acids. The CDR3 nucleotides read TGTGCCATCAGTGTGCAGGGTTACGAGCAGTACTTC. Translated, it gives CAISVQGYEQYF.

The count of this clone is one. This chain connects TRBV10-3 to TRBJ1-5, with 8 bases identical to TRBD1. J was trimmed by 6 bases and V by 6 bases; bases with no gene match: 7. Germline V gene lookup returns CDR1 ENHRY and CDR2 SYGVKD. The CDR3 is 14 amino acids. The CDR3 here is CAIRETGEAQPQHF. Written as DNA, the CDR3 is TGTGCCATCAGGGAGACAGGGGAGGCTCAGCCCCAGCATTTT.

The V and J genes are TRBV2 and TRBJ1-6; 7 nucleotides line up with TRBD1. The CDR3 covers 15 residues. V lost 2 bases, J lost 9 bases, and 7 bases stayed unmatched. Germline V CDR1 and CDR2: SNHLY, FYNNEI. CDR3 coding DNA: TGTGCCAGCAGTGAACGGTCAGGGGGGGTTTCACCCCTCCACTTT. Translating it yields CASSERSGGVSPLHF. Full variable domain (remainder filled in from reference TRBV2 and TRBJ1-6): EPEVTQTPSHQVTQMGQEVILRCVPISNHLYFYWYRQILGQKVEFLVSFYNNEISEKSEIFDDQFSVERPDGSNFTLKIRSTKLEDSAMYFCASSERSGGVSPLHFGNGTRLTVT.

The chain couples TRBV14 to TRBJ2-7; D might be TRBD1 (6 bases). Germline CDR1 reads SGHDN; CDR2 reads FVKESK. This CDR3 has 14 amino acids. V gave up 6 bases and J gave up 3 bases, with 15 bases separating them. The CDR3 loop reads CASSPQGFSYEQYF. Here the CDR3 DNA reads TGTGCCAGCAGTCCCCAGGGGTTCAGCTACGAGCAGTACTTC.

The gene calls are TRBV19 and TRBJ1-4; D is unresolved. CDR3 size: 15 residues. Germline V lookup: CDR1 LNHDA, CDR2 SQIVND (reference sequence). V lost 3 bases to trimming and J lost 3 bases, with 11 bases between them. The CDR3 loop reads CASSIWGISNEKLFF. For the CDR3, the DNA is TGTGCCAGTAGTATCTGGGGTATCTCTAATGAAAAACTGTTTTTT.

CDR3 DNA: TGTGCCAGCAAATTGGACAGCCACACTGAAGCTTTCTTT. This gives the protein CASKLDSHTEAFF. V is TRBV2 and J is TRBJ1-1, with D perhaps TRBD1 (6 bases). There are 13 residues in the CDR3. CDR1 is SNHLY and CDR2 is FYNNEI in the germline V gene. The V and J ends lost 7 bases and 3 bases respectively, with 12 bases between them. The full variable domain, completed using reference TRBV2 and TRBJ1-1, is EPEVTQTPSHQVTQMGQEVILRCVPISNHLYFYWYRQILGQKVEFLVSFYNNEISEKSEIFDDQFSVERPDGSNFTLKIRSTKLEDSAMYFCASKLDSHTEAFFGQGTRLTVV.

The chain joins TRBV28 to TRBJ1-4, with TRBD1 as a possible D gene (6 bases). The CDR3 contains 16 residues. Per germline, CDR1 MDHEN and CDR2 SYDVKM. The V gene lost 3 bases and the J gene lost 7 bases, with 18 bases spanning the gap. The CDR3 loop is CASSLRGVGPSEKLFF. The CDR3 DNA is TGTGCCAGCAGTTTGAGGGGGGTAGGGCCGAGTGAAAAACTGTTTTTT.

The chain carries TRBV18 and TRBJ2-3; TRBD1 matches 10 bases. Trimming removed 8 bases from V and 4 bases from J; junction bases left unmatched: 6. CDR3 length: 14 amino acids. Germline V gene data show CDR1 as KGHSH and CDR2 as LQKENI. CDR3 DNA sequence: TGTGCCAGCCTCCGGGACAGGGGAGCAGATACGCAGTATTTT. As protein: CASLRDRGADTQYF. Supplemented by reference TRBV18 and TRBJ2-3, the full variable domain reads NAGVMQNPRHLVRRRGQEARLRCSPMKGHSHVYWYRQLPEEGLKFMVYLQKENIIDESGMPKERFSAEFPKEGPSILRIQQVVRGDSAAYFCASLRDRGADTQYFGPGTRLTVL.

The V call is TRBV19, the J call TRBJ1-2; D is uncertain. This CDR3 region has 14 residues. V lost 1 base to trimming and J lost 0 bases, with 6 bases between them. Germline assignment: CDR1 LNHDA and CDR2 SQIVND (reference sequence). The CDR3 DNA reads as TGTGCCAGTAGTATAGGACCGGCTAACTATGGCTACACCTTC. Its protein product is CASSIGPANYGYTF.

The V gene is TRBV6-5, the J gene TRBJ1-1; tentative D call: TRBD1 (5 bases). The CDR3 is made up of 14 amino acids. CDR1 is MNHEY, CDR2 SVGAGI, per germline. The V and J ends lost 7 bases and 3 bases respectively, with 15 bases between them. The CDR3 coding sequence is TGTGCCAGCACCTTTTGGGCGGGGGACACTGAAGCTTTCTTT. This codes for CASTFWAGDTEAFF.

The rearrangement uses TRBV5-8 and TRBJ1-5; possibly TRBD1 for D (6 bases). Germline loops: CDR1 SGHTS, CDR2 YDEGEE. V was trimmed by 2 bases and J by 0 bases, leaving 12 bases between them. The CDR3 has 16 residues. CDR3 amino acids: CASSLTGWDSNQPQHF. The CDR3 DNA reads as TGTGCCAGCAGCTTAACAGGGTGGGATAGCAATCAGCCCCAGCATTTT.

About this clone itself: The junction differs from germline at one of its ends, possibly a read error. The genes are TRBV7-7 and TRBJ2-7; D is unresolved. From germline, CDR1 is SSHAT and CDR2 FNYEAQ (reference sequence). This CDR3 comprises 14 residues. DNA of the CDR3: TGTGCTAGCAGCATAGGGATCGGCTCCTACGAGCAGTACTTC. Encoded protein: CASSIGIGSYEQYF.

The V gene is TRBV19, the J gene TRBJ1-1; 7 nucleotides match TRBD1. The germline CDR1 and CDR2 sequences are LNHDA and SQIVND (reference sequence). V was pared by 6 bases and J by 6 bases, with 7 bases of the junction left unmatched. The CDR3 is 13 residues long. The CDR3 DNA is TGTGCCAGTAGCACACAGGGGTGGGCTGAAGCTTTCTTT. Translation gives CASSTQGWAEAFF.

This chain connects TRBV6-5 to TRBJ1-3; no firm D call. Trimming took 6 bases from V and 1 from J, leaving 10 bases between them. Germline CDR1 reads MNHEY; CDR2 reads SVGAGI. This CDR3 region has 14 residues. CDR3 region: CASRGGMSGNTIYF. CDR3 coding DNA: TGTGCCAGCAGAGGAGGGATGTCTGGAAACACCATATATTTT.

This chain links TRBV5-4 with TRBJ2-7; D is perhaps TRBD2 (6 bases). The germline CDR1 and CDR2 sequences are SGHNT and YYREEE (reference sequence). V gave up 2 bases and J gave up 0 bases, with 6 bases separating them. The CDR3 covers 13 residues. CDR3 bases: TGTGCCAGCAGCTTAGCGGGCTCCTACGAGCAGTACTTC. It is translated as CASSLAGSYEQYF. The variable domain in full, completed from reference TRBV5-4 and TRBJ2-7, reads ETGVTQSPTHLIKTRGQQVTLRCSSQSGHNTVSWYQQALGQGPQFIFQYYREEENGRGNFPPRFSGLQFPNYSSELNVNALELDDSALYLCASSLAGSYEQYFGPGTRLTVT.

The chain combines TRBV19 with TRBJ1-5, with D possibly matching TRBD1 (5 bases). Germline V gives CDR1 LNHDA, CDR2 SQIVND (reference sequence). The CDR3 sequence is 16 residues long. V lost 2 bases and J 6 bases, leaving 17 bases between the germline ends. CDR3 coding DNA: TGTGCCAGTAGTATAATGGCGGGGGTGTCAGGTCAGCCCCAGCATTTT. Translating gives CASSIMAGVSGQPQHF.

J is TRBJ1-2 and V is TRBV5-5; TRBD1 agrees at 7 bases. The CDR3 loop spans 15 amino acids. V gave up 5 bases and J gave up 3 bases; unmatched junction bases: 10. CDR1 SGHKS and CDR2 YYEKEE come from the germline V gene (reference sequence). Here the CDR3 DNA reads TGTGCCAGCAGTCGGGGAGGGGGCGCCCACTATGGCTACACCTTC. It is translated as CASSRGGGAHYGYTF.

The J gene is TRBJ2-3, the V gene TRBV28, with a weak D call TRBD2 (7 bases). Germline CDR1 reads MDHEN; CDR2 reads SYDVKM. CDR3 length: 16 residues. V was clipped by 6 bases and J by 2 bases, with 18 bases between them. This chain's CDR3 is CASRTSTGGATDTQYF. The CDR3 coding sequence is TGTGCCAGCAGAACCTCGACGGGGGGCGCCACAGATACGCAGTATTTT.

This clone came up a few times. This sequence joins TRBV7-2 and TRBJ2-7, with D possibly being TRBD1 (6 bases). V was shortened by 4 bases and J by 6 bases, with 22 bases between the two germline ends. The germline gives CDR1 SGHTA, CDR2 FQGNSA. The CDR3 is made up of 16 amino acids. CDR3 sequence: CASSYRSGGVDIEQYF. CDR3 DNA sequence: TGTGCCAGCAGCTATAGATCTGGGGGCGTTGATATCGAGCAGTACTTC.

The chain links TRBV27 to TRBJ2-3; possible D gene TRBD2, 6 bases. Germline CDR1 and CDR2: MNHEY and SMNVEV (reference sequence). The V gene lost 5 bases and the J gene lost 0 bases, with 9 bases spanning the gap. The CDR3 is 14 amino acids. The DNA of the CDR3 is TGTGCCAGCAGTCTCGGGGGTAGCACAGATACGCAGTATTTT. Translation gives CASSLGGSTDTQYF.

This sequence joins TRBV7-2 and TRBJ2-6; D unclear. The CDR3 runs 13 residues. With 5 bases removed from V and 7 bases from J, the gap between germline ends came to 9 bases. Germline V CDR1 and CDR2: SGHTA, FQGNSA. CDR3 in DNA: TGTGCCAGCAGCCCCTTGGTAGCCAACGTCCTGACTTTC. This translates into CASSPLVANVLTF.

The V and J genes are TRBV9 and TRBJ2-3; TRBD2 is a possible D gene (6 bases). Trimming pared 1 base from V and 6 bases from J, leaving 12 bases between. The length of the CDR3 is 14 residues. In germline, CDR1 is SGDLS, CDR2 YYNGEE. The DNA for the CDR3 is TGTGCCAGCAGCGTATCTGGAGGGGTGGATACGCAGTATTTT. As protein: CASSVSGGVDTQYF.

This sequence joins TRBV5-4 and TRBJ1-4; 10 bases align to TRBD1. CDR1 is SGHNT and CDR2 is YYREEE in the germline V gene (reference sequence). J was trimmed by 5 bases and V by 3 bases; bases with no gene match: 4. The CDR3 is 15 residues long. The CDR3, as DNA: TGTGCCAGCAGCTACAGGACAGGGGGGAATGAAAAACTGTTTTTT. This encodes CASSYRTGGNEKLFF.

The chain links TRBV13 to TRBJ1-4; 7 positions agree with TRBD1. The germline gives CDR1 PRHDT, CDR2 FYEKMQ (reference sequence). The ends lost 2 bases at V and 0 bases at J; junction bases unmatched: 15. The CDR3 sequence is 20 residues long. CDR3 in amino acids: CASSLFLRQGTTATNEKLFF. The DNA of the CDR3 is TGTGCCAGCAGCTTATTCCTAAGACAGGGAACGACTGCAACTAATGAAAAACTGTTTTTT.

V is TRBV12-3 or TRBV12-4 and J is TRBJ1-1; D ambiguous. CDR3 length: 12 residues. Trimming stripped 6 bases from V and 8 bases from J, with 13 bases between. The CDR3 coding sequence is TGTGCCAGCAGGTCCAACGGACGGGAAGCTTTCTTT. Translated, it gives CASRSNGREAFF.

The gene calls are TRBV10-1 and TRBJ1-6; no definite D call. CDR3 length: 12 residues. Trimming removed 7 bases from V and 5 bases from J, with 6 bases in between. Per the germline V gene, CDR1 is WNHNN and CDR2 is SYGVQD (reference sequence). CDR3 nucleotides: TGCGCCAGCAATACGAATAATTCACCCCTCCACTTT. It yields the protein CASNTNNSPLHF.